The clone carrying this T cell receptor (beta chain) was seen a few times. Its antigen is as yet unknown. The data stem from a study of spatial heterogeneity in lung cancer. Across the study: In cases with available follow-up PBMC samples, these were sequenced at a median of approximately 2 years after resection. The average count in raw reads for each unique TCR and UMI combination exceeded 8.5 appearances. Broader study findings: Detection of ubiquitous tumor TCRs in blood was higher at resection than follow-up.

The CDR3 spans 14 residues. In germline, CDR1 is LNHDA, CDR2 SQIVND (reference sequence). J gave up 7 bases and V 5 bases, and 8 bases lay outside the gene matches. Time point: blood at routine non-recurrence follow-up after resection. Without sorting, whole RNA was sequenced from tumor, nontumor lung or frozen PBMC. TCRdb recomputed calls from the 5' RACE reads with MiXCR, one row per CDR3 protein. The sample consists of 55,000 to 75,000 distinct CDR3 sequences, roughly 8.9% of them appearing once. This chain uses TRBV19 with TRBJ1-5, with 7 nucleotides matching TRBD1. The sequence was collected from a female donor with early-stage non-small cell lung cancer. The input for sequencing was PBMCs, taken at follow-up. CDR3 bases: TGTGCCAGTAGTCATAGAGACAGGGACCAGCCCCAGCATTTT. Translated: CASSHRDRDQPQHF.